This entry features one TCR beta chain sequence. Its specificity is unknown. The source of the sample is a study of T cells after yellow fever vaccination. General study results and limits: Highly abundant clonotypes carried over from the bulk population could end up in FACS-sorted repertoires as contaminants.

TCRdb ran MiXCR on the 5' RACE reads and lists one entry per CDR3 protein. This repertoire shows 78,000 or so distinct CDR3 sequences, more than 5.5% found once; its top ten account for about 27%. This specimen was CD8+ T cells sorted from PBMCs, taken 10 to 11 days after the first yellow fever vaccination. The source is a man aged 18-30 years who received the YFV17D yellow fever vaccine.

CDR3 sequence reads: CASSGSPLAKNIQYF. The CDR3 DNA sequence: TGCGCCAGCAGTGGGAGCCCACTAGCCAAAAACATTCAGTACTTC. This sequence joins TRBV4-1 and TRBJ2-4; maybe TRBD2 (5 bases). CDR1 and CDR2 from the germline V gene are MGHRA and YSYEKL. This CDR3 region has 15 residues. V was clipped by 6 bases and J by 0 bases, with 12 bases between them.